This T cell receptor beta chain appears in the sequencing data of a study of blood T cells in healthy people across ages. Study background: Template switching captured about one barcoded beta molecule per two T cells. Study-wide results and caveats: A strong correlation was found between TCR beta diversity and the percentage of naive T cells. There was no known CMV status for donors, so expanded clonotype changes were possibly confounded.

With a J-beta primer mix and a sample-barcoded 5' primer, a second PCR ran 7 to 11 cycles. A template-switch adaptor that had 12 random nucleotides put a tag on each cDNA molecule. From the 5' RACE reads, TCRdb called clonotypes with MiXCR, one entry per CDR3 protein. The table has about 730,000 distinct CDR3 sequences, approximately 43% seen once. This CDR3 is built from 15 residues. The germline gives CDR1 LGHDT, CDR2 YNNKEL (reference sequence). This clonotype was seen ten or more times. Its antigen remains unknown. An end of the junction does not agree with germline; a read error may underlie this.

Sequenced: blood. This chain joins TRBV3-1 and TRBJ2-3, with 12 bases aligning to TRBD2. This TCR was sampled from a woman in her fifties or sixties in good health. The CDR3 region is CASSQLAGGTDTQYF. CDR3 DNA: TGCGCCAGCAGCCAACTAGCGGGAGGAACAGATACGCAGTATTTT.